The present entry profiles one TCR beta chain with its context. Its target is not known. 60 Vbeta and 13 Jbeta primers were used in PCR. Produced via immunoSEQ multiplex PCR; TCRdb's table is partial and in-frame only. The sample contains 150,000 to 160,000 clones, around 75% of which appear only once. The data belong to a study of cytomegalovirus exposure and HLA in healthy donors. Study summary: There were 117 million unique TCR beta sequences, drawn from some 180 million T cells, in an earlier analysis. Study-level results: For most TCR sequences rarity was the rule, although some public TCRs occurred in many donors. HLA allele associations emerged for roughly 17,000 TCR beta sequences in a later analysis, at 0.05 false discovery rate. Researchers catalogued over 150 TCR beta chains as cytomegalovirus-associated.

Germline lookup yields CDR1 MNHEY and CDR2 SVGAGI. V shed 2 bases and J shed 1 base, with 3 bases lying between them. The CDR3 sequence is 13 residues long. The receptor was isolated from a man under 40 in good health and CMV-seropositive. Sequences were obtained from PBMCs. The V and J genes are TRBV6-5 and TRBJ1-5, with D unclear. Written as DNA, the CDR3 is TGTGCCAGCAGTTACCGGAGCAATCAGCCCCAGCATTTT. Translating it yields CASSYRSNQPQHF.